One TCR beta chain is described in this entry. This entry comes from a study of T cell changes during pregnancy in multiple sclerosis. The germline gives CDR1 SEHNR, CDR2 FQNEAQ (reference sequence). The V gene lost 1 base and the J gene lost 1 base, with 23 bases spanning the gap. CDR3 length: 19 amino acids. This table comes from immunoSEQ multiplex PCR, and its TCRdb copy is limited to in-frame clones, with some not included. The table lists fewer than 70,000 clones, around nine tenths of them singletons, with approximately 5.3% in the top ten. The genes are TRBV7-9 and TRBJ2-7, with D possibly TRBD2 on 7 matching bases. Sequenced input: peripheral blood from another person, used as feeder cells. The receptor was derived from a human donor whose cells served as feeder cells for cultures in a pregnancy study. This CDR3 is CASSLDQWWGASGSYEQYF. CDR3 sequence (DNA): TGTGCCAGCAGCTTAGATCAATGGTGGGGGGCTAGCGGTTCCTACGAGCAGTACTTC.